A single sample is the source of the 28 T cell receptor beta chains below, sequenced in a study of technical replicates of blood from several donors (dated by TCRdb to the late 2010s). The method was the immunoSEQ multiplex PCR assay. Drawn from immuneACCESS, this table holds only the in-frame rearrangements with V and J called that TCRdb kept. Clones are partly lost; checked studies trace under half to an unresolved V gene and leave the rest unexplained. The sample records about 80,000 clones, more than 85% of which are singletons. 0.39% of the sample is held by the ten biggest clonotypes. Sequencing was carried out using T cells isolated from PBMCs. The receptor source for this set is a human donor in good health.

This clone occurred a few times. The CDR3 reads CASSVTDGVAEAFF. In nucleotides, the CDR3 is TGTGCCAGCAGTGTCACGGACGGGGTGGCTGAAGCTTTCTTT. The chain joins TRBV6-1 to TRBJ1-1; D uncertain. In germline, CDR1 is MNHNS, CDR2 SASEGT. V dropped 4 bases and J dropped 6 bases, with 15 bases sitting between them. The CDR3 extends over 14 amino acids.

DNA for the CDR3: TGTGCCAGCAGTTTCCGTAACCTGGACAGGGGGCGCAGGATTGGCTACACCTTC. Protein product: CASSFRNLDRGRRIGYTF. V and J are TRBV28 and TRBJ1-2, with 11 bases that match TRBD1. The CDR3 loop spans 18 amino acids. CDR1 and CDR2 from the germline V gene are MDHEN and SYDVKM. J was trimmed by 7 bases and V by 3 bases; bases with no gene match: 16.

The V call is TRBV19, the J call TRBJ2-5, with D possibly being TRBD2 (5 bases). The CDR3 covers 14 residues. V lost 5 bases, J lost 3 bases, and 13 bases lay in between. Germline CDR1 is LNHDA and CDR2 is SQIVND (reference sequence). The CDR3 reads CASSSLVGEETQYF. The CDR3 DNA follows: TGTGCCAGTAGTTCCCTAGTGGGAGAAGAGACCCAGTACTTC.

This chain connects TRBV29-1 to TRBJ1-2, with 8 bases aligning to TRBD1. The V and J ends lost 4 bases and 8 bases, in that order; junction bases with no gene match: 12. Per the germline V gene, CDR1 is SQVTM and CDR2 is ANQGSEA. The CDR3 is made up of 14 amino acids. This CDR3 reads CSVAEAGTGWGYTF. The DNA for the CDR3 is TGCAGCGTTGCTGAAGCGGGGACAGGATGGGGCTACACCTTC.

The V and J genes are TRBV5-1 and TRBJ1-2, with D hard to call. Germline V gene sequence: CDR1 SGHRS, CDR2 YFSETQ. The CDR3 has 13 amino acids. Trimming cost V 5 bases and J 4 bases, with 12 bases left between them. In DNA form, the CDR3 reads TGCGCCAGCAGTATAGCCCCGGGCTATGGCTACACCTTC. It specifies CASSIAPGYGYTF.

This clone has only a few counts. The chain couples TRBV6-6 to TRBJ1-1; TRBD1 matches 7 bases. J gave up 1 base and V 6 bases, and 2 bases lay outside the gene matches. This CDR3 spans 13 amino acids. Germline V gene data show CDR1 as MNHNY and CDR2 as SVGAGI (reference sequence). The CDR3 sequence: CASRTGQNTEAFF. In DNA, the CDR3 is TGTGCCAGCAGGACAGGGCAGAACACTGAAGCTTTCTTT.

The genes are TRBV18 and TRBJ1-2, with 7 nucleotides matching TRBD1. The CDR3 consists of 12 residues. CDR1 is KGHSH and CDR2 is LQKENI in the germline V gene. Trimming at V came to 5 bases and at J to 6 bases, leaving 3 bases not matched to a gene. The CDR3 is CASSLQGHGYTF. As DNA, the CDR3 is TGTGCCAGCTCATTACAGGGGCATGGCTACACCTTC.

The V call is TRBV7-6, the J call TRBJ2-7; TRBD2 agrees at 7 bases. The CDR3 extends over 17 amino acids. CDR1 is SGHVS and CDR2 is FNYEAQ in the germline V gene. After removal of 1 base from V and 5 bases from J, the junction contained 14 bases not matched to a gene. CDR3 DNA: TGTGCCAGCAGCTTAGAGTTTGGCGCGGGAGCGTTAAACGAGCAGTACTTC. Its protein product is CASSLEFGAGALNEQYF.

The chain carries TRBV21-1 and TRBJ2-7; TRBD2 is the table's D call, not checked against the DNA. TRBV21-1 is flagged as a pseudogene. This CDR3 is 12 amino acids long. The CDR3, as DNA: TGTGCCAGCAGCAAATGTACCTACGAGCAGTACTTC. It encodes CASSKCTYEQYF.

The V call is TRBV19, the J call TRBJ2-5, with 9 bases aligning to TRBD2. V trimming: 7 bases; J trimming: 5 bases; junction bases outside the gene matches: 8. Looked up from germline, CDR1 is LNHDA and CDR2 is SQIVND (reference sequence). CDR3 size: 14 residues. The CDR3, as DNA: TGTGCCAGTAAGGAGCTAGCGGGAAGGGAGACCCAGTACTTC. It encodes CASKELAGRETQYF.

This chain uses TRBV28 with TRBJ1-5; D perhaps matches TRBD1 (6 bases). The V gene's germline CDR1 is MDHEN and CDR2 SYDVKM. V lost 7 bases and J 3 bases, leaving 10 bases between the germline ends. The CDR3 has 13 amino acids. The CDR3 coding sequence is TGTGCCAGCAAGGGGGTGAACAATCAGCCCCAGCATTTT. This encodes CASKGVNNQPQHF.

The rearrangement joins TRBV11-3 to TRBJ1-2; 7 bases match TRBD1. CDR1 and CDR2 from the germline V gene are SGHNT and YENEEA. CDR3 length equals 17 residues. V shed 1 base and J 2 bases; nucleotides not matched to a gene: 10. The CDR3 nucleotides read TGTGCCAGCAGCTTAGCATACCGGGACAGATTAAACTATGGCTACACCTTC. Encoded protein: CASSLAYRDRLNYGYTF.

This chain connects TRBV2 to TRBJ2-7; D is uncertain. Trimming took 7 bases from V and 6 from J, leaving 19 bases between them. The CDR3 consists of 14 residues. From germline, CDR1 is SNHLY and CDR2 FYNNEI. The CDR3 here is CASILRSLASEQYF. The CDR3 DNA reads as TGTGCCAGCATCCTGCGGAGCCTGGCGAGCGAGCAGTACTTC.

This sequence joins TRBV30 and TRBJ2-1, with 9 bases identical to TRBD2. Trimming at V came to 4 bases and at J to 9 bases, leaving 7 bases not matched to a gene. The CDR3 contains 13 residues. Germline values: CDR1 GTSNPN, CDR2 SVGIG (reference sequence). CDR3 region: CAWTPRREGEQFF. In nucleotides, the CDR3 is TGTGCCTGGACCCCACGGCGGGAGGGTGAGCAGTTCTTC.

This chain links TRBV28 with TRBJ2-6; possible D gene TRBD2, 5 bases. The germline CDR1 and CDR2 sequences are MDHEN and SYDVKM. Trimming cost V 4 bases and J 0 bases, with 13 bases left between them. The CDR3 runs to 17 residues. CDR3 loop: CASSSGIGNSGANVLTF. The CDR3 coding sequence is TGTGCCAGCAGTTCCGGGATAGGTAACTCTGGGGCCAACGTCCTGACTTTC.

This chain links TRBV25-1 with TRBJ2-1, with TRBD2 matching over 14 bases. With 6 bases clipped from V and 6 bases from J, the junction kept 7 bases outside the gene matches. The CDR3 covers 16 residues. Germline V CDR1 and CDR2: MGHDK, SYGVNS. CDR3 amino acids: CASRDQTSGRANEQFF. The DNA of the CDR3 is TGTGCCAGCAGGGACCAGACTAGCGGGAGGGCCAATGAGCAGTTCTTC.

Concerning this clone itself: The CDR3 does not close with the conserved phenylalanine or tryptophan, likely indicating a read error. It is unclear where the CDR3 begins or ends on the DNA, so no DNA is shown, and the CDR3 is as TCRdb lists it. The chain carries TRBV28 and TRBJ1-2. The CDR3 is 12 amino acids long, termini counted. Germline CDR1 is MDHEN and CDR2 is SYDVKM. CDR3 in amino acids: CASSLNSVAASI.

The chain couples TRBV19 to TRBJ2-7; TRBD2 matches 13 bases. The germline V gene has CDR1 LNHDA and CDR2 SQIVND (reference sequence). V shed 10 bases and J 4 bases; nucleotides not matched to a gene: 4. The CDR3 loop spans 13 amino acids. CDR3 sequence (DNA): TGTGCCACCGGGACTAGCGGGACATACGAGCAGTACTTC. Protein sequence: CATGTSGTYEQYF.

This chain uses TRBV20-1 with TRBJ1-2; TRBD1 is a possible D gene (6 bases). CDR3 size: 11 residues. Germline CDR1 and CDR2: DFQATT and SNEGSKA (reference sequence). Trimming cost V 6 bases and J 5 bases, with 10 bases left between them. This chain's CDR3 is CSAPQGYGYTF. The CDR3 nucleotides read TGCAGTGCACCCCAGGGGTATGGCTACACCTTC.

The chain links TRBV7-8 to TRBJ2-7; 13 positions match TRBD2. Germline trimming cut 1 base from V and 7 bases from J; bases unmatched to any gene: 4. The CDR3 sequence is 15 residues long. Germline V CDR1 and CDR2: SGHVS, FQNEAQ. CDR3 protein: CASSLGGLAGIEQYF. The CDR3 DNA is TGTGCCAGCAGCTTAGGGGGACTAGCGGGGATAGAGCAGTACTTC.

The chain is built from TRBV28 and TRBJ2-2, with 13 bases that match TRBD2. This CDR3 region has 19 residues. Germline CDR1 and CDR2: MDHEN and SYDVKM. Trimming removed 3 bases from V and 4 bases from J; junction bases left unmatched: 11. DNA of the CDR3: TGTGCCAGCAGTTTCGTCGGACTAGCGGGAGTGGGAGTCACCGGGGAGCTGTTTTTT. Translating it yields CASSFVGLAGVGVTGELFF.

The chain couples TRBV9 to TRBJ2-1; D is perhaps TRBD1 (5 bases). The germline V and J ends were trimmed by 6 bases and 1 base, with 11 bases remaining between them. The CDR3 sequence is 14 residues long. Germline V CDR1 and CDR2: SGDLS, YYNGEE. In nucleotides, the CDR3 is TGTGCCAGCACCCCCCACAGGTCCTACAATGAGCAGTTCTTC. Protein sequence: CASTPHRSYNEQFF.

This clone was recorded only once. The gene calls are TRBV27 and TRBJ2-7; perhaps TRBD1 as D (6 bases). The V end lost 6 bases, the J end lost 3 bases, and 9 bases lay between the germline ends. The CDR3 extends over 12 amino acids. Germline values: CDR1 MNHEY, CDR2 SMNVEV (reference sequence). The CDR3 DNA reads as TGTGCCAGCAGCGACAGGAGCTACGAGCAGTACTTC. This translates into CASSDRSYEQYF.

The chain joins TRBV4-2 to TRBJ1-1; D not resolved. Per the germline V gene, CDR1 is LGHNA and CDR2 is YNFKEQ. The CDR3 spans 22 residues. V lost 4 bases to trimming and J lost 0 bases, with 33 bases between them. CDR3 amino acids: CASSLIAVGDYAFQLMNTEAFF. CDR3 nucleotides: TGTGCCAGCAGCCTGATAGCGGTTGGGGATTACGCCTTCCAACTCATGAACACTGAAGCTTTCTTT.

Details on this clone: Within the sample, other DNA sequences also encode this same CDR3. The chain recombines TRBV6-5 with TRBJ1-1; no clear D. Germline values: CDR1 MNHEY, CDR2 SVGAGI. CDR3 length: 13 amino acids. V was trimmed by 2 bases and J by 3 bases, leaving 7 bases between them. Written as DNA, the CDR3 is TGTGCCAGCAGTTACAGTCGGGACACTGAAGCTTTCTTT. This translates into CASSYSRDTEAFF.

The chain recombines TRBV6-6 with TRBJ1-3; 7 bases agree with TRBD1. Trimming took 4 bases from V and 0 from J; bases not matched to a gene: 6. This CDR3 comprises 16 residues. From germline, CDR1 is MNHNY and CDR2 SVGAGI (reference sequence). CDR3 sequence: CASSSGQIFSGNTIYF. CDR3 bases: TGTGCCAGCAGTTCGGGACAGATTTTCTCTGGAAACACCATATATTTT.

The CDR3, as DNA: TGTGCCATCAGTGAGGGACAGGGGAACACCGGGGAGCTGTTTTTT. This sequence encodes CAISEGQGNTGELFF. The rearrangement uses TRBV10-3 and TRBJ2-2, with 8 bases fitting TRBD1. The germline CDR1 and CDR2 sequences are ENHRY and SYGVKD. After removal of 2 bases from V and 1 base from J, the junction contained 0 bases not matched to a gene. This CDR3 has 15 residues.

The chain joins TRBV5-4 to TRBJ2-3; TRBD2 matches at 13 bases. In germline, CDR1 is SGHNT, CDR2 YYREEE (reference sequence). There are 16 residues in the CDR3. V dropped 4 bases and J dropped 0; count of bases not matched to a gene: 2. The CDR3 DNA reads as TGTGCCAGCAGCCAGGGACTAGCGGGGAGCACAGATACGCAGTATTTT. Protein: CASSQGLAGSTDTQYF.